Shown below are 20 T cell receptor beta chains from a single sample sequenced in a study of T cell responses to AZD1222 COVID-19 vaccine. Repertoires were generated with immunoSEQ multiplex PCR, while TCRdb's copy carries only in-frame clones and drops some. The sample consists of some 150,000 clones, around 85% of them appearing once. The starting material was peripheral blood, obtained on day 0 of AZD1222 vaccination. These receptor sequences come from an adult in good health.

The chain is built from TRBV7-6 and TRBJ1-6; D is unresolved. The germline V gene has CDR1 SGHVS and CDR2 FNYEAQ. V was pared by 2 bases and J by 9 bases, with 8 bases between. The CDR3 has 13 amino acids. The CDR3 nucleotides read TGTGCCAGCAGCTTAACAGCCCTTTCACCCCTCCACTTT. Residues: CASSLTALSPLHF.

The chain is built from TRBV5-4 and TRBJ1-5; D remains ambiguous. Germline lookup yields CDR1 SGHNT and CDR2 YYREEE (reference sequence). This CDR3 is built from 14 residues. V lost 0 bases, J lost 4 bases, and 8 bases lay in between. This CDR3 reads CASSLDGLNQPQHF. CDR3 nucleotide sequence: TGTGCCAGCAGCTTGGACGGCCTAAATCAGCCCCAGCATTTT.

This clone occurred once. The DNA of the CDR3 is TGTGCCAGTAGTATCTGGGGACCGAACACTGAAGCTTTCTTT. It codes for CASSIWGPNTEAFF. The chain couples TRBV19 to TRBJ1-1, with D tentatively TRBD1 (5 bases). The CDR3 is 14 amino acids. Trimming pared 3 bases from V and 1 base from J, leaving 9 bases between. CDR1 LNHDA and CDR2 SQIVND come from the germline V gene (reference sequence).

The rearrangement links TRBV6-5 to TRBJ2-3; 12 bases line up with TRBD2. The ends lost 8 bases at V and 6 bases at J; junction bases unmatched: 6. The CDR3 sequence is 14 residues long. Germline CDR1 MNHEY, CDR2 SVGAGI. The CDR3 DNA is TGTGCCAGCGCATCTAGCGGGGGGGCGGATACGCAGTATTTT. This sequence encodes CASASSGGADTQYF.

The CDR3, as DNA: TGTGCCAGCAGCCCCCTAAGGGAGCAGTTCTTC. It translates to CASSPLREQFF. V and J are TRBV21-1 and TRBJ2-1. TRBV21-1 is annotated as a pseudogene. This CDR3 has 11 residues.

This chain connects TRBV5-1 to TRBJ1-2, with a possible D match to TRBD1 (5 bases). The V end was cut by 3 bases, the J end by 4 bases, with 10 bases between. Germline-derived CDR1 and CDR2 are SGHRS and YFSETQ. The CDR3 is made up of 13 amino acids. The CDR3 coding sequence is TGCGCCAGCAGCTACCAGGGTTTCTATGGCTACACCTTC. It is translated as CASSYQGFYGYTF.

The chain carries TRBV30 and TRBJ2-7; TRBD1 or TRBD2 may be the D gene (7 bases each). Germline assignment: CDR1 GTSNPN and CDR2 SVGIG (reference sequence). Deletions cut 2 bases from V and 10 bases from J, with 12 bases between. CDR3 size: 11 residues. The CDR3 region has the DNA TGTGCCTGGAGTCCAGGGGGGGACCAGTACTTC. Translating it yields CAWSPGGDQYF.

V gene TRBV23-1 combines with J gene TRBJ2-7; D not resolved. TRBV23-1 is labeled an ORF, and its function is uncertain. There are 14 residues in the CDR3. V lost 4 bases to trimming and J lost 2 bases, with 12 bases between them. DNA of the CDR3: TGCGCCAGCAGTCCCCGTGACCGCACCTACGAGCAGTACTTC. Translating it yields CASSPRDRTYEQYF.

This chain uses TRBV27 with TRBJ2-1; a possible D gene is TRBD1 (5 bases). This CDR3 is built from 12 residues. V was cut by 4 bases and J by 8 bases, with 9 bases left in between. Germline CDR1 reads MNHEY; CDR2 reads SMNVEV (reference sequence). CDR3 nucleotides: TGTGCCAGCAGTTCTCAGGGTCATGAGCAGTTCTTC. Amino acid sequence: CASSSQGHEQFF.

The chain combines TRBV27 with TRBJ1-3; D may be TRBD1 (5 bases). The length of the CDR3 is 17 residues. Trimming removed 0 bases from V and 0 bases from J, with 12 bases in between. Germline V gene sequence: CDR1 MNHEY, CDR2 SMNVEV (reference sequence). CDR3 sequence: CASSLSQGDFSGNTIYF. The CDR3, as DNA: TGTGCCAGCAGTTTATCGCAAGGGGATTTCTCTGGAAACACCATATATTTT.

This clone was recorded a few times. The chain combines TRBV6-6 with TRBJ1-2; no reliable D call. V was shortened by 5 bases and J by 3 bases, with 10 bases between the two germline ends. The CDR3 contains 13 residues. CDR1 is MNHNY, CDR2 SVGAGI, per germline (reference sequence). The CDR3 nucleotides are TGTGCCAGCAGTAACGAGGCGGACTATGGCTACACCTTC. Translating it yields CASSNEADYGYTF.

This clone was observed a single time. The chain uses TRBV14 and TRBJ1-2, with D uncertain. Germline CDR1 SGHDN, CDR2 FVKESK. CDR3 length equals 13 residues. V lost 4 bases, J lost 4 bases, and 10 bases lay in between. The CDR3 region is CASSLNGPYGYTF. The CDR3 DNA follows: TGTGCCAGCAGCCTCAACGGTCCCTATGGCTACACCTTC.

The V call is TRBV11-2, the J call TRBJ1-2, with no clear D. The ends were cut back, 7 bases at V and 3 bases at J, with 24 bases in the middle. Germline values: CDR1 SGHAT, CDR2 FQNNGV. This CDR3 contains 17 residues. This chain's CDR3 is CASTRLGPRGIYYGYTF. The CDR3 DNA follows: TGTGCCAGCACCAGACTAGGCCCCCGTGGGATATACTATGGCTACACCTTC.

This sequence joins TRBV7-9 and TRBJ1-4; D might be TRBD1 (6 bases). The V gene lost 0 bases and the J gene lost 4 bases, with 9 bases spanning the gap. Per the germline V gene, CDR1 is SEHNR and CDR2 is FQNEAQ (reference sequence). CDR3 length: 15 residues. CDR3 sequence: CASSLALDSNEKLFF. CDR3 in DNA: TGTGCCAGCAGCTTAGCGTTGGACAGTAATGAAAAACTGTTTTTT.

This clone was found once. The V gene is TRBV5-4, the J gene TRBJ2-3; D remains ambiguous. From germline, CDR1 is SGHNT and CDR2 YYREEE (reference sequence). The CDR3 covers 12 residues. Trimming removed 3 bases from V and 5 bases from J, with 7 bases in between. The DNA for the CDR3 is TGTGCCAGCAGCTCGGATCAAGATACGCAGTATTTT. As protein: CASSSDQDTQYF.

In the case of this clone: At one of its ends the junction is not consistent with the germline gene, which may arise from a read error. DNA of the CDR3: TGTGCCAGCTCACCAGAACTACTCAGAGGGTTTGGGGCCAACGTCCCGACTTTC. Its protein is CASSPELLRGFGANVPTF. The chain joins TRBV18 to TRBJ2-6, with D perhaps given as TRBD1 or TRBD2 (5 bases each). Per the germline V gene, CDR1 is KGHSH and CDR2 is LQKENI. The CDR3 loop spans 18 amino acids.

The V call is TRBV6-6, the J call TRBJ2-3, with 8 bases matching TRBD2. The CDR3 loop spans 14 amino acids. The V and J ends lost 6 bases and 2 bases, in that order; junction bases with no gene match: 4. The germline CDR1 and CDR2 sequences are MNHNY and SVGAGI (reference sequence). The CDR3 DNA reads TGTGCCAGCAGATTCGGGGGGGACACAGATACGCAGTATTTT. This encodes CASRFGGDTDTQYF.

The CDR3 DNA is TGTGCCAGCAGGGACAGGGGGTTGTACACCTTC. Residues: CASRDRGLYTF. This chain joins TRBV28 and TRBJ1-2; 10 bases line up with TRBD1. The CDR3 extends over 11 amino acids. With V trimmed by 6 bases and J by 11 bases, 3 bases remained unmatched. Germline V gene data show CDR1 as MDHEN and CDR2 as SYDVKM.

The chain carries TRBV2 and TRBJ1-1, with a weak D call TRBD1 (6 bases). The ends were cut back, 1 base at V and 14 bases at J, with 17 bases in the middle. CDR3 length equals 13 residues. Germline assignment: CDR1 SNHLY and CDR2 FYNNEI. CDR3 loop: CASSEGQGSRGFF. CDR3 nucleotides: TGTGCCAGCAGTGAAGGGCAGGGGAGCCGGGGGTTCTTT.

CDR3 protein: CASSHPGQSPPEYF. The DNA for the CDR3 is TGCGCCAGCAGCCACCCGGGACAGTCCCCCCCGGAGTACTTC. The chain uses TRBV4-1 and TRBJ2-7; 7 nucleotides agree with TRBD1. Germline CDR1 is MGHRA and CDR2 is YSYEKL. The V segment lost 3 bases and the J segment 11 bases; nucleotides outside the gene matches: 13. The CDR3 spans 14 residues.